The 15 T cell receptor beta chains below come from one sample, sequenced in a study of a mutant IDH1 vaccine in newly diagnosed glioma. The sample's time point: baseline, week 1 (first vaccination visit). Specified treatment: pre-vaccination baseline after standard-of-care therapy. Profiling relied on immunoSEQ multiplex PCR, and the TCRdb table lists in-frame clones only, not all of them. The sample includes around 67,000 clones, around 83% of them seen just once. The specimen was peripheral blood mononuclear cells (PBMCs), collected from a glioma patient treated with radiotherapy, temozolomide or both. The source is a woman aged 18-30 years with glioma. Some clones in this sample may be carry-over from other donors' samples.

CDR3 sequence (DNA): TGCAGTGCCCGACCGGGGGTTGAGCAGTTCTTC. It codes for CSARPGVEQFF. The chain has TRBV20-1 and TRBJ2-1; tentative D call: TRBD2 (6 bases). V was shortened by 6 bases and J by 9 bases, with 12 bases between the two germline ends. This CDR3 has 11 residues. CDR1 DFQATT and CDR2 SNEGSKA come from the germline V gene (reference sequence).

The gene calls are TRBV6-6 and TRBJ2-7, with 7 bases matching TRBD1. The CDR3 length is 16 residues. V lost 3 bases and J lost 0; bases outside the gene matches: 8. Germline V CDR1 and CDR2: MNHNY, SVGAGI (reference sequence). The CDR3 is CASSYIGTAASYEQYF. The CDR3 DNA reads as TGTGCCAGCAGTTATATCGGGACAGCCGCCTCCTACGAGCAGTACTTC.

The chain has TRBV27 and TRBJ1-1, with D possibly matching TRBD1 (6 bases). Trimming stripped 5 bases from V and 0 bases from J, with 16 bases between. Germline CDR1 MNHEY, CDR2 SMNVEV (reference sequence). The CDR3 is 16 amino acids. The CDR3 nucleotides read TGTGCCAGCAGTCCCTGGACAGCATCCATGAACACTGAAGCTTTCTTT. This sequence encodes CASSPWTASMNTEAFF.

This clone came up a few times. This chain links TRBV5-6 with TRBJ1-2; D gene uncertain. V lost 0 bases and J lost 4, with 10 bases in between. CDR1 is SGHDT, CDR2 YYEEEE, per germline. The CDR3 is 14 residues long. The CDR3 sequence is CASSLGGTVYGYTF. The CDR3 DNA reads TGTGCCAGCAGCTTGGGGGGTACGGTCTATGGCTACACCTTC.

The genes are TRBV5-1 and TRBJ2-2; 9 positions match TRBD2. The germline gives CDR1 SGHRS, CDR2 YFSETQ. The CDR3 is 14 amino acids. V lost 7 bases, J lost 7 bases, and 8 bases stayed unmatched. This CDR3 reads CASGGRGLDGELFF. The CDR3 DNA is TGCGCCAGCGGCGGGAGGGGGCTTGACGGGGAGCTGTTTTTT.

The sample holds one count of this clone. The chain joins TRBV29-1 to TRBJ2-5, with D maybe TRBD1 (6 bases). The CDR3 runs 12 residues. V shed 6 bases and J shed 5 bases, with 13 bases lying between them. Germline V gene sequence: CDR1 SQVTM, CDR2 ANQGSEA. The DNA for the CDR3 is TGCAGCGTGATTTCCCAGGGGGAGACCCAGTACTTC. This codes for CSVISQGETQYF.

The J gene is TRBJ1-1, the V gene TRBV6-5; D gene uncertain. The CDR3 consists of 15 residues. Germline V lookup: CDR1 MNHEY, CDR2 SVGAGI. Trimming cost V 0 bases and J 2 bases, with 10 bases left between them. The CDR3 nucleotides read TGTGCCAGCAGTTACTCGACACTAGGAAACACTGAAGCTTTCTTT. Its protein product is CASSYSTLGNTEAFF.

The chain joins TRBV7-6 to TRBJ2-7, with 9 bases that match TRBD1. The J segment lost 3 bases and the V segment lost 5 bases, leaving 5 bases of the junction unmatched. The CDR3 length is 14 residues. Germline CDR1 reads SGHVS; CDR2 reads FNYEAQ. The CDR3: CASSQGQGSYEQYF. CDR3 DNA: TGTGCCAGCAGCCAAGGACAGGGGAGCTACGAGCAGTACTTC.

The rearrangement joins TRBV5-4 to TRBJ2-2, with TRBD2 identical over 7 bases. V shed 3 bases, J shed 6 bases, and the junction held 2 bases outside the gene matches. The CDR3 contains 13 residues. The V gene's germline CDR1 is SGHNT and CDR2 YYREEE (reference sequence). The DNA of the CDR3 is TGTGCCAGCAGCTGGACTAGTTCCGGGGAGCTGTTTTTT. Its protein product is CASSWTSSGELFF.

The CDR3 is CASSLEGLAANEQFF. The CDR3 bases are TGTGCCAGCAGCTTGGAGGGACTAGCGGCCAATGAGCAGTTCTTC. The gene calls are TRBV5-8 and TRBJ2-1; TRBD2 aligns across 11 bases. The CDR3 consists of 15 residues. V lost 0 bases and J lost 6; bases outside the gene matches: 2. The germline V gene encodes CDR1 SGHTS and CDR2 YDEGEE.

V gene TRBV7-2 combines with J gene TRBJ2-7, with D hard to call. Germline V CDR1 and CDR2: SGHTA, FQGNSA. The length of the CDR3 is 14 residues. Trimming took off 1 base at V and 0 bases at J, with 7 bases between the two ends. The CDR3 spells CASSLVLDSYEQYF. The CDR3 coding sequence is TGTGCCAGCAGCTTAGTCCTAGACTCCTACGAGCAGTACTTC.

The V gene is TRBV29-1, the J gene TRBJ1-1; TRBD1 agrees at 8 bases. V trimming: 6 bases; J trimming: 4 bases; junction bases outside the gene matches: 10. The germline V gene has CDR1 SQVTM and CDR2 ANQGSEA. This CDR3 is 14 amino acids long. The CDR3 spells CSVAGGAGSTEAFF. CDR3 DNA: TGCAGCGTCGCAGGGGGCGCCGGGAGCACTGAAGCTTTCTTT.

The chain recombines TRBV7-8 with TRBJ2-7; no firm D call. Between the trimmed V and J ends, which lost 1 base and 2 bases, there was a span of 12 bases. The CDR3 has 15 residues. Germline values: CDR1 SGHVS, CDR2 FQNEAQ. CDR3 nucleotides: TGTGCCAGCAGCTTAGAGCTTCGGCTGGCCTACGAGCAGTACTTC. Amino acids: CASSLELRLAYEQYF.

The chain joins TRBV29-1 to TRBJ2-3; D is uncertain. This CDR3 is built from 11 residues. With 0 bases removed from V and 6 bases from J, the gap between germline ends came to 4 bases. The germline CDR1 and CDR2 sequences are SQVTM and ANQGSEA. The CDR3, as DNA: TGCAGCGTTGAAGATCTCGATACGCAGTATTTT. Protein: CSVEDLDTQYF.

This clone was observed a single time. J is TRBJ2-7 and V is TRBV6-5, with 9 bases fitting TRBD1. V lost 4 bases and J lost 7; bases outside the gene matches: 11. The CDR3 consists of 15 residues. Germline V gene data show CDR1 as MNHEY and CDR2 as SVGAGI. CDR3 sequence reads: CASSLSGTGMWEQYF. CDR3 bases: TGTGCCAGCAGTTTGTCCGGGACAGGGATGTGGGAGCAGTACTTC.